The T cell receptor (beta chain) described here comes from a study of blood T cell repertoires in COVID-19. Overall study: COVID-19 samples from acute and convalescent phases originated in the United States, Italy and Spain.

The CDR3 is made up of 15 amino acids. The V end was cut by 2 bases, the J end by 1 base, with 12 bases between. Per germline, CDR1 SGHNT and CDR2 YYREEE (reference sequence). Enrolled through a virtual design, the participants were between about 18 and 100 years of age and came from 24 US areas. Per the study methods: Amplifying reference gene primers gave estimates of nucleated cell counts. Assay: immunoSEQ multiplex PCR; the TCRdb copy retains only in-frame clones and omits some. V and J calls and clone size are as listed in that table; D and trimming were resolved from the DNA. The sample lists approximately 470,000 clones, approximately 90% occurring once.

This TCR was sampled from a woman aged 18-35 years who had recovered from COVID-19. The chain uses TRBV5-4 and TRBJ1-2; a possible D gene is TRBD1 (5 bases). What was sequenced was PBMCs or T cells enriched from blood (not recorded which). Written as DNA, the CDR3 is TGTGCCAGCAGCTTAGGATCAGGGTTTAACTATGGCTACACCTTC. Protein: CASSLGSGFNYGYTF. The full variable domain, completed using reference TRBV5-4 and TRBJ1-2, is ETGVTQSPTHLIKTRGQQVTLRCSSQSGHNTVSWYQQALGQGPQFIFQYYREEENGRGNFPPRFSGLQFPNYSSELNVNALELDDSALYLCASSLGSGFNYGYTFGSGTRLTVV.